This TCR beta chain came from a study of blood T cell repertoires in COVID-19. Using immunoSEQ multiplex PCR, the repertoire was profiled, and TCRdb retains in-frame clones only, with some absent. The sample lists more than 150,000 clones, 70% to 90% occurring once. This CDR3 is 14 amino acids long. Per germline, CDR1 SGHTA and CDR2 FQGNSA. With 3 bases removed from V and 4 bases from J, the gap between germline ends came to 9 bases. The specimen was peripheral blood. The receptor's source is an elderly woman with acute or convalescent COVID-19. The chain carries TRBV7-2 and TRBJ1-4; maybe TRBD1 (6 bases). In nucleotides, the CDR3 is TGTGCCAGCAGCTTCAAGGGGGTTAATGAAAAACTGTTTTTT. This codes for CASSFKGVNEKLFF.